A selection of T cell receptor beta chains follows, all from one sample in a study of blood T cell repertoires in COVID-19. Method: immunoSEQ multiplex PCR; TCRdb's copy keeps in-frame clones and lacks some. Counted here are around 300,000 clones, over 75% occurring once; the ten biggest clones make up 9.5% to 12%. Sequenced material: peripheral blood. The source is a woman between 70 and 85 years old with acute or convalescent COVID-19. CDR3s include the opening cysteine and the closing phenylalanine or tryptophan. D genes are given only for firm matches. A clone size is listed for some rows: how often the clone was seen (once, few, many), or a class if it is expanded.

CASSEAATGGPQAFF,TGTGCCAGCAGTGAAGCGGCGACAGGGGGCCCACAAGCTTTCTTT,TRBV2,TRBJ1-1,few,TRBD1
CASSLGLAGVIEQFF,TGTGCCAGCAGCCTGGGACTAGCGGGGGTCATTGAGCAGTTCTTC,TRBV9,TRBJ2-1,few,TRBD2
CASSQVTRDSGNTIYF,TGCGCCAGCAGCCAAGTTACGAGGGACTCTGGAAACACCATATATTTT,TRBV4-1,TRBJ1-3,.,.
CASSQEAAGANSPLHF,TGTGCCAGCAGCCAAGAGGCCGCAGGGGCGAATTCACCCCTCCACTTT,TRBV3-1/TRBV3-2,TRBJ1-6,.,.
CASSLTRTGGYEQFF,TGTGCCAGCAGCTTGACCCGCACAGGGGGGTATGAGCAGTTCTTC,TRBV5-6,TRBJ2-1,.,TRBD1
CASGNRAPNEKLFF,TGTGCCAGCGGCAACAGGGCCCCTAATGAAAAACTGTTTTTT,TRBV6-5,TRBJ1-4,.,.
CASSFPGGEQFF,TGTGCCAGCAGCTTTCCCGGGGGTGAGCAGTTCTTC,TRBV7-9,TRBJ2-1,.,.
CASSLYRGGASTDTQYF,TGTGCCAGCAGCTTATATCGCGGGGGGGCTAGCACAGATACGCAGTATTTT,TRBV7-3,TRBJ2-3,.,TRBD2
CASSQGQGKGTEAFF,TGTGCCAGCTCACAGGGACAGGGTAAGGGCACTGAAGCTTTCTTT,TRBV18,TRBJ1-1,.,TRBD1
CASSPSFYTEAFF,TGTGCCAGCTCACCCTCCTTCTACACTGAAGCTTTCTTT,TRBV18,TRBJ1-1,.,.
CASSPTSGGAYEQYF,TGTGCCAGCAGTCCAACTAGCGGGGGGGCGTACGAGCAGTACTTC,TRBV7-2,TRBJ2-7,.,TRBD2
CASSLDLSGGYTF,TGCGCCAGCAGCTTGGATCTCTCGGGTGGCTACACCTTC,TRBV5-1,TRBJ1-2,.,.
CASSRGQGNEKLFF,TGCGCCAGCAGCCGCGGACAGGGTAATGAAAAACTGTTTTTT,TRBV4-1,TRBJ1-4,once,TRBD1
CASSEQLNTGELFF,TGTGCCAGCAGTGAACAGCTGAACACCGGGGAGCTGTTTTTT,TRBV6-4,TRBJ2-2,.,.
CASSQNRGLEKLFF,TGTGCCAGCAGCCAGAACAGGGGGCTGGAAAAACTGTTTTTT,TRBV14,TRBJ1-4,few,TRBD1
CASTQRGGDQPQHF,TGTGCCAGCACCCAAAGGGGGGGAGATCAGCCCCAGCATTTT,TRBV6-5,TRBJ1-5,.,.
CATSGRTGWAQPQHF,TGTGCCACCAGCGGTCGGACAGGGTGGGCTCAGCCCCAGCATTTT,TRBV15,TRBJ1-5,.,TRBD1
CASSPGGPVYEQYF,TGTGCCAGCAGCCCCGGGGGGCCCGTCTACGAGCAGTACTTC,TRBV3-1/TRBV3-2,TRBJ2-7,.,.
CASSLRGKGQATEAFF,TGTGCCAGCAGCTTAAGGGGGAAAGGACAGGCGACTGAAGCTTTCTTT,TRBV7-9,TRBJ1-1,.,TRBD1
CASSMFGTERTDTQYF,TGTGCCAGTAGTATGTTCGGGACAGAGCGCACAGATACGCAGTATTTT,TRBV19,TRBJ2-3,.,TRBD1
CASSSSRGQYF,TGCGCCAGCAGCTCCTCCCGAGGGCAGTACTTC,TRBV5-1,TRBJ2-7,.,.
CARSPLYREQSAQHF,TGTGCCAGAAGCCCCTTATACAGGGAGCAATCAGCCCAGCATTTT,TRBV5-3,TRBJ1-5,.,.
CASSFEAGMNTEAFF,TGCGCCAGCAGCTTCGAGGCCGGCATGAACACTGAAGCTTTCTTT,TRBV5-1,TRBJ1-1,once,.
CASSQRETQYF,TGTGCCAGCAGCCAGCGGGAGACCCAGTACTTC,TRBV14,TRBJ2-5,few,.
CASSLRGSNYGYTF,TGTGCCAGCAGCCTCAGGGGGTCCAACTATGGCTACACCTTC,TRBV3-1/TRBV3-2,TRBJ1-2,few,TRBD1
CASSVVATGELFF,TGTGCCAGCAGCGTAGTAGCCACCGGGGAGCTGTTTTTT,TRBV9,TRBJ2-2,once,.
CASNGGFGQPQHF,TGTGCCAGTAATGGGGGCTTCGGTCAGCCCCAGCATTTT,TRBV19,TRBJ1-5,.,.
CASSLDRVNTEAFF,TGTGCCAGCAGCCTGGACAGGGTTAACACTGAAGCTTTCTTT,TRBV3-1/TRBV3-2,TRBJ1-1,once,TRBD1
CASSLRGLAGPSTDTQYF,TGTGCCAGCAGCTTACGAGGACTAGCGGGACCTAGCACAGATACGCAGTATTTT,TRBV7-6,TRBJ2-3,.,TRBD2
CSASEREQFF,TGCAGTGCTAGTGAGAGAGAGCAGTTCTTC,TRBV20-1,TRBJ2-1,.,.
CASSKITGGHQPQHF,TGTGCCAGTAGTAAAATCACGGGAGGTCATCAGCCCCAGCATTTT,TRBV19,TRBJ1-5,.,.
CAWSGTGGTYGYTF,TGTGCCTGGAGTGGTACTGGCGGGACCTATGGCTACACCTTC,TRBV30,TRBJ1-2,once,.
CASSLVGGGRTDTQYF,TGTGCCAGCAGCTTGGTAGGCGGGGGCCGCACAGATACGCAGTATTTT,TRBV5-6,TRBJ2-3,.,.
CASSPFATNEKLFF,TGTGCCAGCAGCCCATTTGCAACTAATGAAAAACTGTTTTTT,TRBV7-9,TRBJ1-4,.,.
CSAETGREQFF,TGCAGTGCTGAGACAGGGCGTGAGCAGTTCTTC,TRBV20-1,TRBJ2-1,.,TRBD1
CASSSQRGASYNEQFF,TGTGCCAGCAGTTCCCAGCGGGGGGCCTCCTACAATGAGCAGTTCTTC,TRBV6-5,TRBJ2-1,.,TRBD2
CASVGRSNSPLHF,TGTGCCAGTGTCGGGAGGAGTAATTCACCCCTCCACTTT,TRBV19,TRBJ1-6,.,.
CASSPNSGLAGSYEQYF,TGTGCCAGCAGCCCCAACTCGGGACTAGCGGGCTCCTACGAGCAGTACTTC,TRBV9,TRBJ2-7,.,TRBD2
CASSQGTRLAGASTDTQYF,TGTGCCAGCAGCCAAGGGACCCGACTAGCGGGGGCGTCCACAGATACGCAGTATTTT,TRBV14,TRBJ2-3,.,TRBD2
CASSVSGTSGRDTQYF,TGTGCCAGCAGCGTAAGTGGGACTAGCGGAAGAGATACGCAGTATTTT,TRBV9,TRBJ2-3,.,TRBD2